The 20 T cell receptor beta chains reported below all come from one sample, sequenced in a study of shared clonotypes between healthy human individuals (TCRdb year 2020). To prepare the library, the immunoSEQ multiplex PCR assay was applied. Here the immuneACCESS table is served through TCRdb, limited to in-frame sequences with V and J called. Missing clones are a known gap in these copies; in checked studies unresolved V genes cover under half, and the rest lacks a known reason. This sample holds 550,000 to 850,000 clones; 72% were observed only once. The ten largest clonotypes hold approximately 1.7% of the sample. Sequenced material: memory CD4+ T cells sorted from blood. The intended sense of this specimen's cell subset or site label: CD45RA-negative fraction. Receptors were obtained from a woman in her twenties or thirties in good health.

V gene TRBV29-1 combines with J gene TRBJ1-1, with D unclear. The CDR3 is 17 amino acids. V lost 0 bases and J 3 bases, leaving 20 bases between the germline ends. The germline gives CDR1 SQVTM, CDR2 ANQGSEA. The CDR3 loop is CSVEDLMEFWKDTEAFF. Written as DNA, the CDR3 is TGCAGCGTTGAAGATCTTATGGAGTTTTGGAAAGACACTGAAGCTTTCTTT.

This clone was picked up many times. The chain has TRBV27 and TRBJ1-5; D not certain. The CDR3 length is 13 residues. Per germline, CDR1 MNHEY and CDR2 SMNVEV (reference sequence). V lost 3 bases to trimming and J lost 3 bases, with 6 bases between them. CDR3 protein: CASSFRLNQPQHF. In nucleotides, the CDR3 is TGTGCCAGCAGTTTCCGGCTCAATCAGCCCCAGCATTTT.

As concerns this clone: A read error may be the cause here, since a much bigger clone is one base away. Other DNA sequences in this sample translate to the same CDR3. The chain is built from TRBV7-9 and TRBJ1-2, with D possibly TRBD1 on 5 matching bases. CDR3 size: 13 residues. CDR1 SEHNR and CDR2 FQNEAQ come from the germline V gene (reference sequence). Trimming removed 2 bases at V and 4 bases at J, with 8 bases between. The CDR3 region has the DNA TGTGCCAGCAGCTTAACAGGTGGCTATGGCTACACCTTC. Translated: CASSLTGGYGYTF.

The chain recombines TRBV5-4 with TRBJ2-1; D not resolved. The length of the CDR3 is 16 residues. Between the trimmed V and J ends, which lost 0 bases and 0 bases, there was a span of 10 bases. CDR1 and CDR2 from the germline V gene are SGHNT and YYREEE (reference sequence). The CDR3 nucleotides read TGTGCCAGCAGCTTGGACCCCAGGAGCTCCTACAATGAGCAGTTCTTC. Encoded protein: CASSLDPRSSYNEQFF.

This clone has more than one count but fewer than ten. CDR3 nucleotides: TGTGCCAGCGGGCTAGCGGGAGCCGGGGAGCTGTTTTTT. Its protein product is CASGLAGAGELFF. The chain combines TRBV6-1 with TRBJ2-2; 10 bases are shared with TRBD2. Germline V gene lookup returns CDR1 MNHNS and CDR2 SASEGT. V was clipped by 8 bases and J by 6 bases; unmatched bases: 3. The CDR3 contains 13 residues.

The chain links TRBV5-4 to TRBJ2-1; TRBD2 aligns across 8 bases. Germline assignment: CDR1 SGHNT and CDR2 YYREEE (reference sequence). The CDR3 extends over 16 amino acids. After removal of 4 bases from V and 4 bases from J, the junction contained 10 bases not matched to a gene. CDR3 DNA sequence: TGTGCCAGCAGCGCCGCTAGCGGGCCTAAATACAATGAGCAGTTCTTC. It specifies CASSAASGPKYNEQFF.

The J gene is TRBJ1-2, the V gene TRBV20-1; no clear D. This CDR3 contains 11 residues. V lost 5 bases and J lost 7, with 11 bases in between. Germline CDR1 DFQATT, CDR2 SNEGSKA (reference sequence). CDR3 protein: CSADKARGYTF. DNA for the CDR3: TGCAGTGCTGACAAGGCCCGTGGCTACACCTTC.

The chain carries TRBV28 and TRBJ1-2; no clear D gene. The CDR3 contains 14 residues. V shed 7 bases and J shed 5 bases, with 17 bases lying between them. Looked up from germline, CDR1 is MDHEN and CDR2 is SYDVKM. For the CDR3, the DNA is TGTGCCAGCACCCCGACCGCGACCATATATGGCTACACCTTC. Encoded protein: CASTPTATIYGYTF.

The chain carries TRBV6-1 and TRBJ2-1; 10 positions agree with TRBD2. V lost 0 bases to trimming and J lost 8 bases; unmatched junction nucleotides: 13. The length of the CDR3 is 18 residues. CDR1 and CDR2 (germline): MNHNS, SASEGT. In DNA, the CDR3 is TGTGCCAGCAGTGAAGCTTGGGCTAGCGGGAGATTCTTCTATGAGCAGTTCTTC. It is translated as CASSEAWASGRFFYEQFF.

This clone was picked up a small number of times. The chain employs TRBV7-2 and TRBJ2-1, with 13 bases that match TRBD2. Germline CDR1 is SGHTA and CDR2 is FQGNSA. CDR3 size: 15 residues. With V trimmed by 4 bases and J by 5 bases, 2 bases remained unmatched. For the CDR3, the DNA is TGTGCCAGCAGCTGGGGACTAGCGGGGAACAATGAGCAGTTCTTC. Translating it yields CASSWGLAGNNEQFF.

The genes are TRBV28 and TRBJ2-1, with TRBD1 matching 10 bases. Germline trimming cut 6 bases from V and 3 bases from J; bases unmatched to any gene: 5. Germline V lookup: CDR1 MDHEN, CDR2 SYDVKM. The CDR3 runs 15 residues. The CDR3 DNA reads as TGTGCCAGCAGGCCGGACAGGGGGGTCTACAATGAGCAGTTCTTC. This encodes CASRPDRGVYNEQFF.

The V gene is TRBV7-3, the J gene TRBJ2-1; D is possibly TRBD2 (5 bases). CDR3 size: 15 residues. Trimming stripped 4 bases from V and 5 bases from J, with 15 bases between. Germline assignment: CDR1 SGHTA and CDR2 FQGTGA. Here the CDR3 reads CASSSPTGSHNEQFF. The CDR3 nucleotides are TGTGCCAGCAGCTCTCCGACTGGGAGTCACAATGAGCAGTTCTTC.

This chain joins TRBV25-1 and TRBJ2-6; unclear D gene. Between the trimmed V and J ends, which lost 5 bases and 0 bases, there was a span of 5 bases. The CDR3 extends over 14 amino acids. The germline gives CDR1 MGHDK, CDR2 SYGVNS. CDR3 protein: CASSYTSGANVLTF. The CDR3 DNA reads TGTGCCAGCAGTTACACCTCTGGGGCCAACGTCCTGACTTTC.

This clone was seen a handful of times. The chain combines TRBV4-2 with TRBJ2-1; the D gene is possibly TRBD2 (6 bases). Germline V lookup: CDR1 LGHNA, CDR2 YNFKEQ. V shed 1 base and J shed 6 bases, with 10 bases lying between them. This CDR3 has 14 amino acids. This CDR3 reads CASSQGNGGNEQFF. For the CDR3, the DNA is TGTGCCAGCAGCCAAGGGAACGGGGGCAATGAGCAGTTCTTC.

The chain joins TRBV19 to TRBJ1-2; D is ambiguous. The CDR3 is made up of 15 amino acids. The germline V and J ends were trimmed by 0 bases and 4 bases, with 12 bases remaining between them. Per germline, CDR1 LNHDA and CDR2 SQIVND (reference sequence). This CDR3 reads CASSIDTILTYGYTF. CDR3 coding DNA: TGTGCCAGTAGTATAGATACCATCTTAACCTATGGCTACACCTTC.

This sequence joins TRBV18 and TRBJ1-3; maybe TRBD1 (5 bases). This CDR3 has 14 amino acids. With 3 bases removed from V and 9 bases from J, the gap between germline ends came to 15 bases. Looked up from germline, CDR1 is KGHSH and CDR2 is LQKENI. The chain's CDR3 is CASSPPDGAATIYF. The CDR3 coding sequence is TGTGCCAGCTCACCCCCCGATGGGGCGGCCACCATATATTTT.

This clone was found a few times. CDR3 in amino acids: CASSQGNGLNTEAFF. The CDR3, as DNA: TGTGCCAGCAGCCAGGGGAACGGTTTGAACACTGAAGCTTTCTTT. The chain has TRBV6-6 and TRBJ1-1, with D possibly TRBD1 on 6 matching bases. Germline values: CDR1 MNHNY, CDR2 SVGAGI (reference sequence). The CDR3 covers 15 residues. Trimming removed 6 bases from V and 0 bases from J, with 14 bases in between.

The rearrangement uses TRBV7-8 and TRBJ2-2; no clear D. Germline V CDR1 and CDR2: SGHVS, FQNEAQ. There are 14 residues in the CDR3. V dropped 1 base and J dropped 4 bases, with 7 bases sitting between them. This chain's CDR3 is CASSLGLSTGELFF. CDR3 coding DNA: TGTGCCAGCAGCTTAGGACTTTCCACCGGGGAGCTGTTTTTT.

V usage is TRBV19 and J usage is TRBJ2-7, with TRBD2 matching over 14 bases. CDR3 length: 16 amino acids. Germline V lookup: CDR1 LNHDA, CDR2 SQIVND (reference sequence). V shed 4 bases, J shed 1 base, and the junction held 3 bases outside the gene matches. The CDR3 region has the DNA TGTGCCAGTAGTAAAGGACTAGCGGGAGGATCCTACGAGCAGTACTTC. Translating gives CASSKGLAGGSYEQYF. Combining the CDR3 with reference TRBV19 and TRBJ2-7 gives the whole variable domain DGGITQSPKYLFRKEGQNVTLSCEQNLNHDAMYWYRQDPGQGLRLIYYSQIVNDFQKGDIAEGYSVSREKKESFPLTVTSAQKNPTAFYLCASSKGLAGGSYEQYFGPGTRLTVT.

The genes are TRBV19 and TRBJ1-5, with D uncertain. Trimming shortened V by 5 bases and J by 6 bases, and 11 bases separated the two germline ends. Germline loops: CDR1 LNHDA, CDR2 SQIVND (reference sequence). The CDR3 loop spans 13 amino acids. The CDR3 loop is CASSLIASQPQHF. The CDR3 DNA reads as TGTGCCAGTAGTTTGATAGCGAGTCAGCCCCAGCATTTT.